This TCR beta chain is from a study of blood T cell repertoires in COVID-19. Germline CDR1 and CDR2: LGHDT and YNNKEL (reference sequence). Trimming left V 0 bases short and J 5 bases short, with 11 bases between. The CDR3 length is 15 residues. Profiling relied on immunoSEQ multiplex PCR, and the TCRdb table lists in-frame clones only, not all of them. The sample lists roughly 120,000 clones; roughly 90% were seen once. This chain uses TRBV3-1 (or the pseudogene TRBV3-2) with TRBJ2-1; no clear D. This TCR was sampled from a man in his forties or fifties with COVID-19, enrolled during active disease. Sequences were obtained from peripheral blood. The CDR3 DNA follows: TGTGCCAGCAGCCAAGATACGGGTTGGCACAATGAGCAGTTCTTC. Translating it yields CASSQDTGWHNEQFF.